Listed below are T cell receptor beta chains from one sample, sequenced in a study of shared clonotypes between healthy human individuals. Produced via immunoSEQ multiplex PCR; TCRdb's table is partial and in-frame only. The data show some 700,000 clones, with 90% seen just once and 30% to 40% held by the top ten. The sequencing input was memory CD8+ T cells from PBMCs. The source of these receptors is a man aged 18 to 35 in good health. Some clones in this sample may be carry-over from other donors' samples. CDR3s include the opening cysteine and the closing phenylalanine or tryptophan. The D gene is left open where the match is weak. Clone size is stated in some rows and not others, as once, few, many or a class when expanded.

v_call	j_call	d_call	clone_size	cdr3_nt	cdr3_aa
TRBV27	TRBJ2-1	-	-	TGTGCCAGCAGTGCCGGGAATGAGCAGTTCTTC	CASSAGNEQFF
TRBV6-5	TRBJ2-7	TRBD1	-	TGTGCCAGCAGCGGGACAGGGGACACCTACGAGCAGTACTTC	CASSGTGDTYEQYF
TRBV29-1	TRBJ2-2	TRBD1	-	TGCAGCGTTGGACAGGGCGCCGGGGAGCTGTTTTTT	CSVGQGAGELFF
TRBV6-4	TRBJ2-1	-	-	TGTGCCAGCAGCCCTCAGGGGGGGGCCTCCTACAATGAGCAGTTCTTC	CASSPQGGASYNEQFF
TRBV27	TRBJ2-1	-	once	TGTGCCAGCAGTTTCGTTGGCGCCCCGGTTTCCTACAATGAGCAGTTCTTC	CASSFVGAPVSYNEQFF
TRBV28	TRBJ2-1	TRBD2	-	TGTGCCAGCAGTTCCCGACTAGCGGGAGAGGGGAATGAGCAGTTCTTC	CASSSRLAGEGNEQFF
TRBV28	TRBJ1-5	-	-	TGTGCCAGCAGTTTCGCAGACAATCAGCCCCAGCATTTT	CASSFADNQPQHF
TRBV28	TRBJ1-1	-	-	TGTGCCAGCAGTTTGGGGTGGAACACTGAAGCTTTCTTT	CASSLGWNTEAFF
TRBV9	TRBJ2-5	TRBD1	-	TGTGCCAGCAGCGCCTCCGGGACAGGCGGCCGGGAGACCCAGTACTTC	CASSASGTGGRETQYF
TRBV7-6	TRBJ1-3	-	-	TGTGCCAGCAGCTTAGATTTGCCCGACCGTGACTCTGGAAACACCATATATTTT	CASSLDLPDRDSGNTIYF
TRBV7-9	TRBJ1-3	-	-	TGTGCCAGCAGCGGGGCTCGCTCTGGAAACACCATATATTTT	CASSGARSGNTIYF
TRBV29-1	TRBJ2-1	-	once	TGCAGCGTTGTACCCCTCGAATACAATGAGCAGTTCTTC	CSVVPLEYNEQFF
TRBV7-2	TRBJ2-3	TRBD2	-	TGTGCCAGCAGCTTGACTAGCGGGAGAGATACGCAGTATTTT	CASSLTSGRDTQYF
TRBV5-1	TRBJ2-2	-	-	TGCGCCAGCACCACTGGACTGTACACCGGGGAGCTGTTTTTT	CASTTGLYTGELFF
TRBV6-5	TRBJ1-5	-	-	TGTGCCAGCAGTTACTCGGCAGGGCCGGATCAGCCCCAGCATTTT	CASSYSAGPDQPQHF
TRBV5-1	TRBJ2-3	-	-	TGCGCCAGCAGCCCGGAGGGCGTGAGCACAGATACGCAGTATTTT	CASSPEGVSTDTQYF
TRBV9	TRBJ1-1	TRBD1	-	TGTGCCAGCAGCGTAGGGTCAGGGGGTACTGGCACTGAAGCTTTCTTT	CASSVGSGGTGTEAFF
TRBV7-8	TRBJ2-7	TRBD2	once	TGTGCCAGCAGCTTAAATCCCCAGCGGGGGAACTACGAGCAGTACTTC	CASSLNPQRGNYEQYF
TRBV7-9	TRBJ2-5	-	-	TGTGCCAGCAGCCAGAGGAAAGGAATACAAGAGACCCAGTACTTC	CASSQRKGIQETQYF
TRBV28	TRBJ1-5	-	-	TGTGCCAGCGGGGTGGACCCACAAGTCCCGCATTTT	CASGVDPQVPHF
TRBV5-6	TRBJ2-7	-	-	TGTGCCAGCAGCTTGGAAAACGGTGCTCGCTACGAGCAGTACTTC	CASSLENGARYEQYF
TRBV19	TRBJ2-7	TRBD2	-	TGTGCCAGTAGTATCGGACTAGCGTACGAGCAGTACTTC	CASSIGLAYEQYF
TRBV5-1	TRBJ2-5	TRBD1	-	TGCGCCAGCTCCTGGATGGGACAGACACAAGAGACCCAGTACTTC	CASSWMGQTQETQYF
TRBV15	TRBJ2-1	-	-	TGTGCCACCAGCAGACCCGGGACCCAATACAATGAGCAGTTCTTC	CATSRPGTQYNEQFF
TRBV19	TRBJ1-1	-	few	TGTGCCAGTAGTACACAGGGGAACACTGAAGCTTTCTTT	CASSTQGNTEAFF
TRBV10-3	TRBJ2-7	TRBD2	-	TGTGCCATCAGTGAGTCTGGCGGGAGGGCCGGTCGATACGAGCAGTACTTC	CAISESGGRAGRYEQYF
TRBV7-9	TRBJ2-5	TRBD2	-	TGTGCCAGCAGCTTAGCGCCGGGACTAGCGGGAGAACAAGAGACCCAGTACTTC	CASSLAPGLAGEQETQYF
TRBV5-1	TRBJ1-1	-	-	TGCGCCAGCAGCTTGGACTGGAATTTGGGAACTGAAGCTTTCTTT	CASSLDWNLGTEAFF
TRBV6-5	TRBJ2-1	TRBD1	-	TGTGCCAGCAGTTGGGGACAGGCCTCCTACAATGAGCAGTTCTTC	CASSWGQASYNEQFF
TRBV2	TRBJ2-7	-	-	TGTGCCACACAGGCCCCCTCAGGGGAGCAGTACTTC	CATQAPSGEQYF
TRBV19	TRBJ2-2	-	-	TGTGCCAGTAGTATTCGGGCGAAGGGCGAGAACACCGGGGAGCTGTTTTTT	CASSIRAKGENTGELFF
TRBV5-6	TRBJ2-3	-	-	TGTGCCAGCAGCTCCTACGGGGCGGCGGGGAGCACAGATACGCAGTATTTT	CASSSYGAAGSTDTQYF
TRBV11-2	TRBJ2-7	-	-	TGTGCCAGCAGCTTAGAAATACAGGCCGAGCAGTACTTC	CASSLEIQAEQYF
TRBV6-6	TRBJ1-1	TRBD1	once	TGTGCCAGCAGTTACTCGACCACCGGGGACAGGGGGGAAGCTTTCTTT	CASSYSTTGDRGEAFF
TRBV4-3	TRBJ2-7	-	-	TGCGCCAGCAGCCAACGAACCAGGGGGGGCGAGCAGTACTTC	CASSQRTRGGEQYF
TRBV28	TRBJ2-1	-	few	TGTGCCAGCAGTTTGTACGACAGGAGCTCCTACAATGAGCAGTTCTTC	CASSLYDRSSYNEQFF
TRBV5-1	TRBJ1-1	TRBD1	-	TGCGCCAGCAGCTCGACAGGGGTCGGCACTGAAGCTTTCTTT	CASSSTGVGTEAFF
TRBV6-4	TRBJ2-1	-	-	TGTGCCAGCAGTGACGGGATGGGCTCCTACAATGAGCAGTTCTTC	CASSDGMGSYNEQFF
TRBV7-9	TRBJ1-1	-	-	TGTGCCGGCAGGAACACTGAAGCTTTCTTT	CAGRNTEAFF
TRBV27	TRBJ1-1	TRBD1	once	TGTGCCAGCAGTGAACTCCCGGGACAGGTTACAGCTTTCTTT	CASSELPGQVTAFF
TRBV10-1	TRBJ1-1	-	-	TGCGCCAGCGCCGGCGGCATGAACACTGAAGCTTTCTTT	CASAGGMNTEAFF
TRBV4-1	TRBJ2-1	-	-	TGCGCCAGCGAAGAAAGGGGGTCCTACAATGAGCAGTTCTTC	CASEERGSYNEQFF
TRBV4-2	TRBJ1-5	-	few	TGTGCCAGCGGGGATCCGGCACAGTCAGAGAGAGGCAATCAGCCCCAGCATTTT	CASGDPAQSERGNQPQHF
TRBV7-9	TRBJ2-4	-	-	TGTGCCAGCAGCTTGGCGAGGGCGGGCCCAGCCAAAAACATTCAGTACTTC	CASSLARAGPAKNIQYF
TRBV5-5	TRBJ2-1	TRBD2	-	TGTGCCAGCAGCCCCAGCGGGACGGTAGGGTTCTTC	CASSPSGTVGFF
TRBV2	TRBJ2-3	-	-	TGTGCCAGGAAGGGGGAAAACACAGATACGCAGTATTTT	CARKGENTDTQYF
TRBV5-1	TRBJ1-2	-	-	TGCGCCAGCAGCACCAGGGGAGCCGGGAACTATGGCTACACCTTC	CASSTRGAGNYGYTF
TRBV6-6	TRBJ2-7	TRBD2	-	TGTGCCAGCAGTTACTCGCCTAGCGGGGCCTACGAGCAGTACTTC	CASSYSPSGAYEQYF
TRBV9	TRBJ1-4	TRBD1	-	TGTGCCAGCAGCCCCAGAGGACAGGTCGGTAATGAAAAACTGTTTTTT	CASSPRGQVGNEKLFF
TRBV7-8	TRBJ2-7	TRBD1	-	TGTGCCAGCAGCTTAGGAGGACAGGCCTACGAGCAGTACTTC	CASSLGGQAYEQYF
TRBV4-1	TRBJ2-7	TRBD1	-	TGCGCCAGCAGCCTCCGGACGGGGACAGATTACGAGCAGTACTTC	CASSLRTGTDYEQYF
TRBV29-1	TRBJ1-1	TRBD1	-	TGCAGCGTTGAAGGGGATGACAGGGCGAACACTGAAGCTTTCTTT	CSVEGDDRANTEAFF
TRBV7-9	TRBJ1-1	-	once	TGTGCCAGCAGCTTGGGGAACGGGAACACTGAAGCTTTCTTT	CASSLGNGNTEAFF
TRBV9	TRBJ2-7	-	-	TGTGCCAGCAGCGTAGGGGGTAGGGGCTACGAGCAGTACTTC	CASSVGGRGYEQYF
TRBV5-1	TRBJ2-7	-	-	TGCGCCAGCAGTCCGGACCTCTACGAGCAGTACTTC	CASSPDLYEQYF
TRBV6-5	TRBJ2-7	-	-	TGTGCCAGCAGCCCCAACGACGGGGCTGTGGTCGAGCAGTACTTC	CASSPNDGAVVEQYF
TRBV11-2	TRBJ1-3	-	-	TGTGCCAGCAGCTTAGACCGGGGCTCTGGAAACACCATATATTTT	CASSLDRGSGNTIYF